The present TCR beta chain was sequenced within a study of blood T cell repertoires in COVID-19. For the study at large: Sample material is recorded as cDNA or gDNA derived from T cells, B-cell-depleted T cells, or PBMCs.

In the original analysis: Scientists estimated how many nucleated cells there were by amplifying reference gene primers. Profiled with immunoSEQ multiplex PCR; TCRdb holds only in-frame clones, not every one. D and trimming were read from the DNA, whereas the V and J calls and clone size are those reported in that table. The profile shows just over 90,000 clones, around 90% of them singletons. This CDR3 has 12 amino acids. Germline-derived CDR1 and CDR2 are LGHDT and YNNKEL (reference sequence). Trimming stripped 2 bases from V and 4 bases from J, with 4 bases between. The receptor was isolated from a human donor with active COVID-19. The donor label of this sample is uncertain. Specimen: peripheral blood. This chain uses TRBV3-1 (or the pseudogene TRBV3-2) with TRBJ2-3; D uncertain. The CDR3 DNA reads as TGTGCCAGCAGCCAAATCTCAGATACGCAGTATTTT. Protein sequence: CASSQISDTQYF.